This T cell receptor beta chain was recorded in a study of regulatory T cells in long-lasting Graves disease. Time point defined: newly diagnosed GD, antithyroid drugs for less than 3 months. The TCR library was made from RNA that had been extracted from PBMCs in TRIzol. Through Arm-PCR of CDR3 regions and iRepertoire HTBI primers, TCR beta libraries were built. TCRdb recomputed calls from the multiplex PCR reads with MiXCR, one row per CDR3 protein. Of 450,000 to 700,000 distinct CDR3 sequences listed, about 13% were seen once; the top ten hold 8.5% to 10%. J was trimmed by 4 bases and V by 2 bases; bases with no gene match: 6. The CDR3 spans 15 residues. This clonotype has at least ten counts. The same sample was also studied in work on T cells in Graves' hyperthyroidism and ophthalmopathy.

Here the sequenced sample was peripheral blood mononuclear cells (PBMCs), taken at new diagnosis, from a patient treated with antithyroid drugs. The source of this sequence is a man younger than 45 with Graves disease. The chain carries TRBV12-3 or TRBV12-4 and TRBJ2-3; 7 bases are shared with TRBD2. CDR3 nucleotide sequence: TGTGCCAGCAGTTTAATGGGGGGGTCATCAGATACGCAGTATTTT. The encoded protein is CASSLMGGSSDTQYF.